The clone carrying this T cell receptor beta chain appeared many times. Antigen specificity is unknown. Trimming cost V 1 base and J 5 bases, with 12 bases left between them. CDR3 length equals 14 residues. Germline V gene sequence: CDR1 MNHEY, CDR2 SVGAGI. The record originates from a study of quantifying T cell responses using KT2 cells. Study-wide context: TCR alpha and beta constant-region primers primed reverse transcription of RNA. A predetermined fluorescence threshold ended the second PCR, run as a qPCR.

An oligo carrying a UMI was ligated to the cDNA 3' end. First-round PCR used around 4 cycles and beta primers RC1.1 and RC1.2 covering TRBC1 and TRBC2. TCRdb reprocessed the UMI-ligation and nested PCR reads with MiXCR, giving one entry per CDR3 protein. The data show some 41,000 distinct CDR3 sequences, with over 15% seen just once and around 43% held by the top ten. A range of KT2-to-PBMC ratios was made using fixed PBMC numbers. Study-wide findings and caveats: KT2 sequence counts showed saturation when very many KT2 cells were spiked in. KT2 sequences were detected down to about one KT2 cell per 100,000 PBMC.

The sample comprised PBMCs spiked with cells of the T cell clone KT2. The origin of this receptor is a human donor. The chain has TRBV6-5 and TRBJ2-7; a weak D match, TRBD2 (5 bases). The CDR3 here is CASSYLEGSNEQYF. CDR3 sequence (DNA): TGTGCCAGCAGTTACTTAGAAGGGAGCAACGAGCAGTACTTC.